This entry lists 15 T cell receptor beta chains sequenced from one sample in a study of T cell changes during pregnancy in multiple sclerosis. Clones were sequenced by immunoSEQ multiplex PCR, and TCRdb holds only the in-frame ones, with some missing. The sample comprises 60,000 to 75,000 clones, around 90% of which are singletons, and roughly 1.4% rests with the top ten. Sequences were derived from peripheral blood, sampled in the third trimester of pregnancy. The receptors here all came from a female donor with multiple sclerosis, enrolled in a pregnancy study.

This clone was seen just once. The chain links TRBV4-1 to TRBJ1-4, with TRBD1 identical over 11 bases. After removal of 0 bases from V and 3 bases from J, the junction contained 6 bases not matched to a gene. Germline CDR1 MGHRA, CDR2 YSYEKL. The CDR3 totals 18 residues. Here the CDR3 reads CASSQEGDRGMSNEKLFF. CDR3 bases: TGCGCCAGCAGCCAAGAAGGGGACAGGGGGATGTCTAATGAAAAACTGTTTTTT.

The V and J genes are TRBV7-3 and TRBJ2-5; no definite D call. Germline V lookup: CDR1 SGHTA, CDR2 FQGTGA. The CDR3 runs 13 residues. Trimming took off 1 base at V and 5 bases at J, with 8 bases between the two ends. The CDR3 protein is CASSLIDGETQYF. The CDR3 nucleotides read TGTGCCAGCAGCTTAATTGACGGGGAGACCCAGTACTTC.

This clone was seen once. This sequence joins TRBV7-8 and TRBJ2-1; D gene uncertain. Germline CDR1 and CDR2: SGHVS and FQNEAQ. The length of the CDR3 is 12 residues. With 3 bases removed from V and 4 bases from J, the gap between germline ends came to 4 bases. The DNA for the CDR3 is TGTGCCAGCAGCTTCCGGTACAATGAGCAGTTCTTC. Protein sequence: CASSFRYNEQFF.

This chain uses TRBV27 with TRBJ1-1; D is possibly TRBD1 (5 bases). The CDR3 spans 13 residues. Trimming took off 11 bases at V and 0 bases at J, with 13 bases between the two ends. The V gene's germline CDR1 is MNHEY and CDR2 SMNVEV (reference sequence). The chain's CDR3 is CASAGTLNTEAFF. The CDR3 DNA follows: TGTGCCTCCGCGGGGACTTTGAACACTGAAGCTTTCTTT.

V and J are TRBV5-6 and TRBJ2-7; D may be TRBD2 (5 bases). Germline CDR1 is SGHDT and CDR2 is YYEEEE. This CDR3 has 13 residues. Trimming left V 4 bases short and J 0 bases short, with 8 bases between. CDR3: CASSVRDSYEQYF. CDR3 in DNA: TGTGCCAGCAGCGTCCGGGACTCCTACGAGCAGTACTTC.

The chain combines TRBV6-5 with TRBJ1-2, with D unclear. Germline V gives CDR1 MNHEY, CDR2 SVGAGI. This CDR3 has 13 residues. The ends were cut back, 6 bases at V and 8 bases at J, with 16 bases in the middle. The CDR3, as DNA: TGTGCCAGCAGGTCGCCCGCCCCGGGGGGCTACACCTTC. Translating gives CASRSPAPGGYTF.

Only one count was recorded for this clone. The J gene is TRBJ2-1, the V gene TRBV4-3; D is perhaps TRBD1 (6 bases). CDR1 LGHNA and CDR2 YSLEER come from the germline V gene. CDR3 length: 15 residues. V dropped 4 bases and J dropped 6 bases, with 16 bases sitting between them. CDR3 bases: TGCGCCAGCAGCCCGGGACATTCAGGTCCCAATGAGCAGTTCTTC. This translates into CASSPGHSGPNEQFF.

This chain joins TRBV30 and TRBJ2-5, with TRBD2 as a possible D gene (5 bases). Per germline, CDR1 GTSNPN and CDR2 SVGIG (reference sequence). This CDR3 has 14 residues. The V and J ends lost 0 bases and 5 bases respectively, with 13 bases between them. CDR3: CAWSVLGRGETQYF. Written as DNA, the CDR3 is TGTGCCTGGAGTGTACTAGGGAGAGGGGAGACCCAGTACTTC.

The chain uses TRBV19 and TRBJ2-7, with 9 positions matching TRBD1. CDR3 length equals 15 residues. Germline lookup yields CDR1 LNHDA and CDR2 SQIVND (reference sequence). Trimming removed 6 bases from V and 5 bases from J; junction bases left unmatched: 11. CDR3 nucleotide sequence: TGTGCCAGTAGAACCTCCGGGACAGGGCCCCACGAGCAGTACTTC. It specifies CASRTSGTGPHEQYF. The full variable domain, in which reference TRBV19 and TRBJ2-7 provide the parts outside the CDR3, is DGGITQSPKYLFRKEGQNVTLSCEQNLNHDAMYWYRQDPGQGLRLIYYSQIVNDFQKGDIAEGYSVSREKKESFPLTVTSAQKNPTAFYLCASRTSGTGPHEQYFGPGTRLTVT.

CDR3: CASSSRKGSSGNTIYF. The CDR3 nucleotides are TGTGCCAGCAGCTCCCGTAAGGGGTCTTCTGGAAACACCATATATTTT. The chain uses TRBV7-6 and TRBJ1-3; the D gene is possibly TRBD1 (5 bases). Trimming removed 4 bases at V and 1 base at J, with 14 bases between. The CDR3 sequence is 16 residues long. CDR1 and CDR2 (germline): SGHVS, FNYEAQ. The full variable domain, in which reference TRBV7-6 and TRBJ1-3 provide the parts outside the CDR3, is GAGVSQSPRYKVTKRGQDVALRCDPISGHVSLYWYRQALGQGPEFLTYFNYEAQQDKSGLPNDRFSAERPEGSISTLTIQRTEQRDSAMYRCASSSRKGSSGNTIYFGEGSWLTVV.

The CDR3 reads CASSSGTGNEKLFF. CDR3 sequence (DNA): TGTGCCAGCAGCTCCGGGACAGGGAATGAAAAACTGTTTTTT. This chain links TRBV7-9 with TRBJ1-4; TRBD1 matches at 9 bases. The CDR3 covers 14 residues. Germline V gene data show CDR1 as SEHNR and CDR2 as FQNEAQ (reference sequence). The junction had 2 bases not matched to a gene; V was cut back by 4 bases and J by 5 bases.

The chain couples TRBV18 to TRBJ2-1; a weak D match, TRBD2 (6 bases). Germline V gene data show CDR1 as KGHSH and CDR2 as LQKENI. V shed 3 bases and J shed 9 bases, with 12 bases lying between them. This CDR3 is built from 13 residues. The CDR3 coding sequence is TGTGCCAGCTCACCCCTCGGGGGAACTGAGCAGTTCTTC. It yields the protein CASSPLGGTEQFF.

This CDR3 reads CATSRATGLGGSNEQFF. CDR3 sequence (DNA): TGTGCCACCAGCAGAGCGACAGGGCTAGGAGGTAGCAATGAGCAGTTCTTC. This chain joins TRBV15 and TRBJ2-1, with 7 bases aligning to TRBD1. The CDR3 contains 17 residues. With V trimmed by 1 base and J by 6 bases, 12 bases remained unmatched. The V gene's germline CDR1 is LNHNV and CDR2 YYDKDF (reference sequence). The full variable domain, completed using reference TRBV15 and TRBJ2-1, is DAMVIQNPRYQVTQFGKPVTLSCSQTLNHNVMYWYQQKSSQAPKLLFHYYDKDFNNEADTPDNFQSRRPNTSFCFLDIRSPGLGDTAMYLCATSRATGLGGSNEQFFGPGTRLTVL.

Written as DNA, the CDR3 is TGTGCCAGCAGTTTAGTGGGGGCTGGGGAAAAACTGTTTTTT. This codes for CASSLVGAGEKLFF. The chain carries TRBV28 and TRBJ1-4; TRBD1 might be the D (6 bases). Germline values: CDR1 MDHEN, CDR2 SYDVKM. The CDR3 loop spans 14 amino acids. V lost 2 bases and J lost 8, with 12 bases in between.

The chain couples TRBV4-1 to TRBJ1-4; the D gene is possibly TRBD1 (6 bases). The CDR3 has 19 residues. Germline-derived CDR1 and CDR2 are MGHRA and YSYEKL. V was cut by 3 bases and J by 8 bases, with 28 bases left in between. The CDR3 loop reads CASSHKRRATGGGGEKLFF. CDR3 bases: TGCGCCAGCAGCCACAAAAGGAGAGCGACAGGAGGCGGTGGAGAAAAACTGTTTTTT.